There are a few counts of the clone carrying this T cell receptor (beta chain). Its antigen is unidentified. CDR3 size: 14 residues. With 3 bases removed from V and 6 bases from J, the gap between germline ends came to 15 bases. Germline V gives CDR1 MDHEN, CDR2 SYDVKM. 60 Vbeta and 13 Jbeta primers were used in PCR. The method was immunoSEQ multiplex PCR; TCRdb's version includes in-frame clones alone and lacks a portion of them. The sample holds 130,000 or so clones, around 77% seen once. This record belongs to a study of cytomegalovirus exposure and HLA in healthy donors. For the study at large: Membership in the Caucasian-associated ancestry cluster was found for 81% of roughly 360 genotyped donors. Notes on the study in general: Later analysis showed most CMV-associated TCR beta chains appearing HLA-restricted.

The gene calls are TRBV28 and TRBJ2-7, with D possibly being TRBD1 (6 bases). The sequenced sample consisted of PBMCs. The sequence was obtained from a woman in her sixties in good health and CMV-seronegative. The CDR3 bases are TGTGCCAGCAGTTTCAGAGACAGGTTAGGCGAGCAGTACTTC. This encodes CASSFRDRLGEQYF.